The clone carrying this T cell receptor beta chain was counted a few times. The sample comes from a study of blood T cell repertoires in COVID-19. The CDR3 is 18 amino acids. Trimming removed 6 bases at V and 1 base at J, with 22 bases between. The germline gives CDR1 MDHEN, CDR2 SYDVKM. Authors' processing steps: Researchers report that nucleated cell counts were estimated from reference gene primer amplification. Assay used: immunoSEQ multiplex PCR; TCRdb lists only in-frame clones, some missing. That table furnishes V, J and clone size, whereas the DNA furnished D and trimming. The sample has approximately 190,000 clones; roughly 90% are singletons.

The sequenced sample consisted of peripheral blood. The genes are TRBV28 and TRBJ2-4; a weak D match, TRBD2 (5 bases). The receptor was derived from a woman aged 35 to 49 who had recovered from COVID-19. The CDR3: CASRAEAAASWAKNIQYF. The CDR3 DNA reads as TGTGCCAGCAGGGCAGAAGCGGCCGCCTCATGGGCCAAAAACATTCAGTACTTC.